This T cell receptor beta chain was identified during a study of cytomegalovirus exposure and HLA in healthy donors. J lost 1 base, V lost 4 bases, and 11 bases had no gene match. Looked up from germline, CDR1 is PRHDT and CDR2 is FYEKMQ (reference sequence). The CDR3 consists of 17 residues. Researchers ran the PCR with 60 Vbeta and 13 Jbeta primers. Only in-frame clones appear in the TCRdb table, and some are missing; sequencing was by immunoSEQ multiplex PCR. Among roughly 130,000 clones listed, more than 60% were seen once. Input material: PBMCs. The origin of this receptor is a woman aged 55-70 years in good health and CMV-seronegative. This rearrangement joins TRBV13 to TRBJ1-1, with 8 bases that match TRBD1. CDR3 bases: TGTGCCAGCAGCTCCCGACAGGGGAGGTTGGGGAACACTGAAGCTTTCTTT. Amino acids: CASSSRQGRLGNTEAFF.